These 2 T cell receptor beta chains were sequenced from one sample in a study of vaccination and CD4 T cells after COVID-19. The time point here: late sampling 161 to 241 days after vaccination in a few convalescent patients. Treatment of the sample: approximately nine-day PBMC culture with coronavirus spike peptide pools or control peptides (ViraFEST assay). At the Johns Hopkins FTIC core, DNA taken from cultured CD4+ T cells was sequenced by way of the Oncomine TCR Beta short-read assay. TCRdb processed the PCR reads anew with MiXCR; each CDR3 protein has one entry. The sample lists about 20,000 distinct CDR3 sequences; around a third were seen once. Antigens for these TCRs are unknown. The source material was CD4+ T cells from blood, cultured in vitro, sampled about 7 months after SARS-CoV-2 vaccination. The receptors originated from a human donor who had recovered from COVID-19.

V and J are TRBV7-2 and TRBJ1-4, with 7 bases matching TRBD1. The CDR3 spans 14 residues. The J segment lost 3 bases and the V segment lost 5 bases, leaving 3 bases of the junction unmatched. The V gene's germline CDR1 is SGHTA and CDR2 FQGNSA. The CDR3 DNA sequence: TGTGCCAGCAGCCCGGGGACAGCTAATGAAAAACTGTTTTTT. Its protein is CASSPGTANEKLFF. The full variable domain, completed using reference TRBV7-2 and TRBJ1-4, is GAGVSQSPSNKVTEKGKDVELRCDPISGHTALYWYRQSLGQGLEFLIYFQGNSAPDKSGLPSDRFSAERTGGSVSTLTIQRTQQEDSAVYLCASSPGTANEKLFFGSGTQLSVL.

This clonotype was counted a few times. The chain links TRBV7-3 to TRBJ2-1; 7 bases match TRBD2. This CDR3 is built from 14 residues. V lost 2 bases and J lost 8; bases outside the gene matches: 6. In germline, CDR1 is SGHTA, CDR2 FQGTGA. The CDR3 region has the DNA TGTGCCAGCAGCTTATCCACGGGAGGTTATGAGCAGTTCTTC. The encoded protein is CASSLSTGGYEQFF.